This TCR beta chain was sequenced for a study of blood T cell repertoires in COVID-19. In the study overall: Material from acute and convalescent COVID-19 was sourced from the United States, Italy and Spain.

Trimming stripped 3 bases from V and 0 bases from J, with 7 bases between. The CDR3 has 14 residues. The germline V gene has CDR1 SGDLS and CDR2 YYNGEE. Per the study methods: Amplified reference gene primers provided the basis for estimating nucleated cell counts. Libraries were prepared by immunoSEQ multiplex PCR; TCRdb keeps only in-frame clonotypes and omits some of them. V, J and clone size were drawn from that table, and D and trimming were deduced from the DNA. The table has approximately 110,000 clones, 81% seen once. This TCR derives from a woman in her 70s with acute or convalescent COVID-19. Specimen: peripheral blood. The gene calls are TRBV9 and TRBJ2-1; perhaps TRBD1 as D (5 bases). The CDR3 sequence: CASSEGYSYNEQFF. In DNA, the CDR3 is TGTGCCAGCAGCGAGGGGTACTCCTACAATGAGCAGTTCTTC.